Each of the 18 T cell receptor beta chains below was sequenced from the same sample in a study of T cell responses to AZD1222 COVID-19 vaccine. Using immunoSEQ multiplex PCR, the repertoire was profiled, and TCRdb retains in-frame clones only, with some absent. The table includes 120,000 or so clones, roughly 86% detected once. The specimen comprised peripheral blood, sampled on day 0 of AZD1222 vaccination. Receptors were obtained from an adult in good health.

The genes are TRBV30 and TRBJ2-3, with D possibly being TRBD2 (6 bases). Trimming took off 3 bases at V and 2 bases at J, with 6 bases between the two ends. CDR1 is GTSNPN, CDR2 SVGIG, per germline (reference sequence). There are 12 residues in the CDR3. The CDR3 DNA follows: TGTGCCTGGAGGCGGGACACAGATACGCAGTATTTT. This codes for CAWRRDTDTQYF.

The V call is TRBV9, the J call TRBJ1-3; D not resolved. The CDR3 extends over 13 amino acids. From germline, CDR1 is SGDLS and CDR2 YYNGEE. Between the trimmed V and J ends, which lost 2 bases and 7 bases, there was a span of 10 bases. CDR3 sequence: CASSVRGGNTIYF. The CDR3 DNA sequence: TGTGCCAGCAGCGTTAGAGGTGGTAACACCATATATTTT.

The rearrangement links TRBV9 to TRBJ2-3; 11 nucleotides agree with TRBD2. CDR1 and CDR2 from the germline V gene are SGDLS and YYNGEE. This CDR3 has 15 amino acids. With 3 bases clipped from V and 2 bases from J, the junction kept 2 bases outside the gene matches. The CDR3 DNA reads as TGTGCCAGCAGCGCTAGCGGGGGGATCACAGATACGCAGTATTTT. This sequence encodes CASSASGGITDTQYF.

The chain's CDR3 is CAWSAPGSGANVLTF. For the CDR3, the DNA is TGTGCCTGGAGTGCCCCCGGCTCTGGGGCCAACGTCCTGACTTTC. This chain connects TRBV30 to TRBJ2-6; D is uncertain. The V end was cut by 1 base, the J end by 0 bases, with 7 bases between. CDR1 and CDR2 (germline): GTSNPN, SVGIG (reference sequence). This CDR3 has 15 residues.

This sequence joins TRBV2 and TRBJ1-3; 7 bases are a match to TRBD1. CDR3 length equals 17 residues. The trim removed 1 base at V and 0 bases at J, leaving 6 bases unmatched. The germline CDR1 and CDR2 sequences are SNHLY and FYNNEI. The CDR3 DNA follows: TGTGCCAGCAGTGAAGGGCAGGGGGGAAGCTCTGGAAACACCATATATTTT. Protein sequence: CASSEGQGGSSGNTIYF.

This rearrangement joins TRBV28 to TRBJ1-2; TRBD1 matches at 8 bases. Germline values: CDR1 MDHEN, CDR2 SYDVKM. The junction had 6 bases not matched to a gene; V was cut back by 6 bases and J by 0 bases. This CDR3 region has 15 residues. The CDR3 spells CASRRQGRPNYGYTF. CDR3 nucleotides: TGTGCCAGCAGGCGACAGGGGCGACCTAACTATGGCTACACCTTC.

In nucleotides, the CDR3 is TGCGCCAGCAGCTTGGCCGGGAATTCCTTGGAGACCCAGTACTTC. Its translation is CASSLAGNSLETQYF. The V and J genes are TRBV5-1 and TRBJ2-5; D may be TRBD2 (5 bases). Trimming shortened V by 0 bases and J by 5 bases, and 14 bases separated the two germline ends. Germline CDR1 is SGHRS and CDR2 is YFSETQ. The CDR3 contains 15 residues.

This sequence joins TRBV11-2 and TRBJ2-7; the D gene is possibly TRBD1 (6 bases). Trimming took 4 bases from V and 1 from J, leaving 14 bases between them. CDR1 SGHAT and CDR2 FQNNGV come from the germline V gene. The CDR3 sequence is 15 residues long. CDR3 bases: TGTGCCAGCAGCTCAGACAGGACGGCGTCCTACGAGCAGTACTTC. Translated: CASSSDRTASYEQYF.

The J gene is TRBJ1-4, the V gene TRBV4-1, with D uncertain. This CDR3 contains 15 residues. Trimming stripped 0 bases from V and 7 bases from J, with 12 bases between. Germline CDR1 MGHRA, CDR2 YSYEKL. DNA for the CDR3: TGCGCCAGCAGCCAAGATTTTGCGCTGAGTGAAAAACTGTTTTTT. This encodes CASSQDFALSEKLFF.

The chain joins TRBV2 to TRBJ1-5, with D hard to call. The CDR3 has 15 residues. Germline V gene sequence: CDR1 SNHLY, CDR2 FYNNEI. The V end lost 2 bases, the J end lost 2 bases, and 10 bases lay between the germline ends. The CDR3, as DNA: TGTGCCAGCAGTGAAAGCCTCGGAGGCAATCAGCCCCAGCATTTT. It specifies CASSESLGGNQPQHF.

The genes are TRBV20-1 and TRBJ1-1, with D unclear. CDR1 is DFQATT and CDR2 is SNEGSKA in the germline V gene (reference sequence). The CDR3 has 11 residues. Trimming shortened V by 3 bases and J by 4 bases, and 6 bases separated the two germline ends. As DNA, the CDR3 is TGCAGTGCTAGGGCACTCACTGAAGCTTTCTTT. Amino acid sequence: CSARALTEAFF.

The chain has TRBV7-2 and TRBJ2-5, with 9 bases lining up with TRBD2. The CDR3 has 14 residues. CDR1 is SGHTA, CDR2 FQGNSA, per germline. V was clipped by 4 bases and J by 5 bases; unmatched bases: 5. The CDR3 DNA follows: TGTGCCAGCAGCTACTTGCGGGGGGGTGAGACCCAGTACTTC. It encodes CASSYLRGGETQYF.

This clone appeared once. The chain recombines TRBV28 with TRBJ1-5; TRBD1 matches at 8 bases. The CDR3 sequence is 15 residues long. V trimming: 5 bases; J trimming: 4 bases; junction bases outside the gene matches: 7. Germline V CDR1 and CDR2: MDHEN, SYDVKM. CDR3 sequence: CASSPRGRGNQPQHF. CDR3 coding DNA: TGTGCCAGCAGTCCCAGGGGGCGTGGGAATCAGCCCCAGCATTTT.

The rearrangement joins TRBV7-7 to TRBJ2-1; 9 bases are shared with TRBD2. Germline V gene sequence: CDR1 SSHAT, CDR2 FNYEAQ (reference sequence). The CDR3 runs 16 residues. The trim removed 5 bases at V and 9 bases at J, leaving 14 bases unmatched. As DNA, the CDR3 is TGTGCCAGCAGCAGTAATGCGGGAGGGCCTAGGGGTGAGCAGTTCTTC. As protein: CASSSNAGGPRGEQFF. Based on the CDR3 plus reference TRBV7-7 and TRBJ2-1, the full variable domain is GAGVSQSPRYKVTKRGQDVTLRCDPISSHATLYWYQQALGQGPEFLTYFNYEAQPDKSGLPSDRFSAERPEGSISTLTIQRTEQRDSAMYRCASSSNAGGPRGEQFFGPGTRLTVL.

The rearrangement joins TRBV4-2 to TRBJ1-2; TRBD1 matches at 10 bases. The trim removed 0 bases at V and 8 bases at J, leaving 6 bases unmatched. CDR1 is LGHNA, CDR2 YNFKEQ, per germline. The CDR3 runs to 15 residues. In DNA, the CDR3 is TGTGCCAGCAGCCAAGATCGGGACAGGGGAGACGGCTACACCTTC. It specifies CASSQDRDRGDGYTF.

The gene calls are TRBV11-2 and TRBJ1-4; the match to TRBD1 covers 8 bases. The trim removed 5 bases at V and 8 bases at J, leaving 10 bases unmatched. CDR1 is SGHAT, CDR2 FQNNGV, per germline. The CDR3 runs to 15 residues. Written as DNA, the CDR3 is TGTGCCAGCAGCCCCCTGACAGGGGCGGTGGAAAAACTGTTTTTT. As protein: CASSPLTGAVEKLFF.

The chain is built from TRBV2 and TRBJ1-2; D possibly corresponds to TRBD1 (5 bases). CDR3 length: 14 residues. CDR1 and CDR2 from the germline V gene are SNHLY and FYNNEI. The germline V and J ends were trimmed by 5 bases and 5 bases, with 15 bases remaining between them. As DNA, the CDR3 is TGTGCCAGCAGTCCAGACCCGGAGGGGTATGGCTACACCTTC. Translation: CASSPDPEGYGYTF.

This clone showed up just once. The chain joins TRBV5-1 to TRBJ2-3; 8 nucleotides align to TRBD2. Per germline, CDR1 SGHRS and CDR2 YFSETQ. Trimming took 2 bases from V and 0 from J; bases not matched to a gene: 8. The CDR3 sequence is 17 residues long. This CDR3 reads CASSFTSGALSTDTQYF. In nucleotides, the CDR3 is TGCGCCAGCAGCTTCACTAGCGGAGCGCTTAGCACAGATACGCAGTATTTT.